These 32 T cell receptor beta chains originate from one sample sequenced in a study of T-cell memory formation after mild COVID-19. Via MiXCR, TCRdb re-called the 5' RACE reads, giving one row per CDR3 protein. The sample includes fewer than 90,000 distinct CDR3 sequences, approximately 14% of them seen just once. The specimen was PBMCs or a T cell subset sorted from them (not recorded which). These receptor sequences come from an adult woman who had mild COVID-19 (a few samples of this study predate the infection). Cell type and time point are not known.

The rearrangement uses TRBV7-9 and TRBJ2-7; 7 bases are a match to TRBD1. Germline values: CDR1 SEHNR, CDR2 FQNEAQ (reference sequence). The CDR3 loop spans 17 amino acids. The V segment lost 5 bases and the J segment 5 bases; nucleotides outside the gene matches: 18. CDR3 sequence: CASSRTTGWSPSDEQYF. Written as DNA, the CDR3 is TGTGCCAGCAGCAGAACGACAGGGTGGTCGCCCTCGGACGAGCAGTACTTC.

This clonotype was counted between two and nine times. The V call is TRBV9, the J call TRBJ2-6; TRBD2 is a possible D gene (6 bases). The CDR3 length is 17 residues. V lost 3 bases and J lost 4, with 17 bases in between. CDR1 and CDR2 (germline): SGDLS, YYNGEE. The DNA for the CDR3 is TGTGCCAGCAGCGCCGGGAGCGGGTCTGACGGGGCCAACGTCCTGACTTTC. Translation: CASSAGSGSDGANVLTF.

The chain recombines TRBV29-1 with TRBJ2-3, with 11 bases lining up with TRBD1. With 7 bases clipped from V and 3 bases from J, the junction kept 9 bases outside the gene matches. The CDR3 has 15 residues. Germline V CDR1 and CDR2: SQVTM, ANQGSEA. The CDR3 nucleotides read TGCAGCGGCCTAGCAGGACAGGGGGCAACAGATACGCAGTATTTT. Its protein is CSGLAGQGATDTQYF.

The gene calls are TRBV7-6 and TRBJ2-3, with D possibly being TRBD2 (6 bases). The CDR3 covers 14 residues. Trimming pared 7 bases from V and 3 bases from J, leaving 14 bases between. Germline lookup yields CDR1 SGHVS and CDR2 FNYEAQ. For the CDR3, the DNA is TGTGCCAGCACCCCGCGGGGAACTACAGATACGCAGTATTTT. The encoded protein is CASTPRGTTDTQYF.

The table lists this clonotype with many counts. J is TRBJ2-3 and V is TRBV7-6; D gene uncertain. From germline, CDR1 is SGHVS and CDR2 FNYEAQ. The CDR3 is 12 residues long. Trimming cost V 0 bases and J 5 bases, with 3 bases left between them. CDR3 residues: CASSLAEDTQYF. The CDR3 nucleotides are TGTGCCAGCAGCTTAGCTGAAGATACGCAGTATTTT.

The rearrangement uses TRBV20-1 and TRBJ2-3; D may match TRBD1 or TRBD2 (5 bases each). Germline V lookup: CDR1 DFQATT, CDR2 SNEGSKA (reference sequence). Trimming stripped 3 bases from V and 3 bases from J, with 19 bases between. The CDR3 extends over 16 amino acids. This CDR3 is CSASLGVRRWTDTQYF. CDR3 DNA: TGCAGTGCTAGTCTAGGGGTCAGGAGGTGGACAGATACGCAGTATTTT.

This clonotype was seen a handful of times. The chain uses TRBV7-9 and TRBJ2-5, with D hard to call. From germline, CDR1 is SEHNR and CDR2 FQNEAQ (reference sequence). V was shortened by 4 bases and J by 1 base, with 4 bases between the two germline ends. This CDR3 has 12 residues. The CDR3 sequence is CASSSFQETQYF. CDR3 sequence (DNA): TGTGCCAGCAGCTCCTTCCAAGAGACCCAGTACTTC.

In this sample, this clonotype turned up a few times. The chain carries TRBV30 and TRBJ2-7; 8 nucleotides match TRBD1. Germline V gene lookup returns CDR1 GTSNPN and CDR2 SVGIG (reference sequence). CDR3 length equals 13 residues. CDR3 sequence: CAGMGQEKYEQYF. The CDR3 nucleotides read TGTGCGGGGATGGGACAGGAAAAATACGAGCAGTACTTC.

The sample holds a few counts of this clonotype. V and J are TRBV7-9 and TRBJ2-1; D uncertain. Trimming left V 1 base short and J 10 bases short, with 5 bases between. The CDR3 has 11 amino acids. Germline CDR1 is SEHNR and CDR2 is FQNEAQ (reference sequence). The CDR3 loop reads CASSLDSEQFF. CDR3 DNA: TGTGCCAGCAGCTTAGACTCGGAGCAGTTCTTC.

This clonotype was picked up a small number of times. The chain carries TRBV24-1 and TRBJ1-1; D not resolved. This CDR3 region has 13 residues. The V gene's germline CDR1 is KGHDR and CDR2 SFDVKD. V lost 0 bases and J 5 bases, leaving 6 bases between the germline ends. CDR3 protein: CATSDLLGTEAFF. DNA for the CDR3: TGTGCCACCAGTGATTTGCTGGGAACTGAAGCTTTCTTT.

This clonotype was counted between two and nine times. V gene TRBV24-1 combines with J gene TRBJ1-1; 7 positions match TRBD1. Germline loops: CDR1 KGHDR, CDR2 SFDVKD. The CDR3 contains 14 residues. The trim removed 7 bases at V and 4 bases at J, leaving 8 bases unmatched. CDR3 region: CATRGGGPGTEAFF. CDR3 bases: TGTGCCACCAGAGGGGGCGGGCCGGGCACTGAAGCTTTCTTT.

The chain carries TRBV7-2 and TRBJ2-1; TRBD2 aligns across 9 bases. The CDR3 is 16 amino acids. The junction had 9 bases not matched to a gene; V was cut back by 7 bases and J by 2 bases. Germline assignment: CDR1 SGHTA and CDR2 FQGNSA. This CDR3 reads CASTTPSGTPYNEQFF. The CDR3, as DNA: TGTGCCAGCACCACCCCTAGCGGGACCCCCTACAATGAGCAGTTCTTC.

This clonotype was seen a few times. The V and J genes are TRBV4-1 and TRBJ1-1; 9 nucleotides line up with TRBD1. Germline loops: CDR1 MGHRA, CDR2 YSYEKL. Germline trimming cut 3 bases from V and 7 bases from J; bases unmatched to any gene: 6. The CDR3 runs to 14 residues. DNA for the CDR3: TGCGCCAGCAGCCACCAACAGGGGGCCCTTGAAGCTTTCTTT. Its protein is CASSHQQGALEAFF.

The CDR3 spells CSASVRGTSTDTQYF. In DNA, the CDR3 is TGCAGTGCTAGCGTTCGGGGGACTAGCACAGATACGCAGTATTTT. The V and J genes are TRBV20-1 and TRBJ2-3, with D tentatively TRBD2 (6 bases). CDR1 and CDR2 from the germline V gene are DFQATT and SNEGSKA (reference sequence). The CDR3 covers 15 residues. V lost 3 bases and J 0 bases, leaving 13 bases between the germline ends.

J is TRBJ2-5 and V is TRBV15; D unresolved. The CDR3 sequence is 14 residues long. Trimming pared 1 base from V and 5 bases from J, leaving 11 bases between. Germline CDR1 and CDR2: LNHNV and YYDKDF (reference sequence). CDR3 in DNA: TGTGCCACCAGCAGAGGGGCTGCCATTGAGACCCAGTACTTC. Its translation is CATSRGAAIETQYF.

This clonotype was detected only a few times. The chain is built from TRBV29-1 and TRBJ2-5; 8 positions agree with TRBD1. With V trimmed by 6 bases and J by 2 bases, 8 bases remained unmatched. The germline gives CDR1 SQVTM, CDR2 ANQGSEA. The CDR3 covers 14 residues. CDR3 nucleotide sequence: TGCAGCGTCGCGGGACAGGACAGGCAAGAGACCCAGTACTTC. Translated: CSVAGQDRQETQYF.

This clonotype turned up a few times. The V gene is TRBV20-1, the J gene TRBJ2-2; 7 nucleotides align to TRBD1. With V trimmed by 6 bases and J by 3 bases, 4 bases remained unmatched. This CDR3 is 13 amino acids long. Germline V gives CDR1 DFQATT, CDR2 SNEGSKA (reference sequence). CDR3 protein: CSARDRDTGELFF. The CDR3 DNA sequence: TGCAGTGCCCGGGACAGAGACACCGGGGAGCTGTTTTTT.

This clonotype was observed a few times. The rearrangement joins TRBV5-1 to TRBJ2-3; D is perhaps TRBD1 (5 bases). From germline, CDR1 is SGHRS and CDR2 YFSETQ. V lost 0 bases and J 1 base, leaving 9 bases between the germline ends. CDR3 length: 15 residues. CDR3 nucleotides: TGCGCCAGCAGCTTGGCGTGGGGCCGCACAGATACGCAGTATTTT. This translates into CASSLAWGRTDTQYF.

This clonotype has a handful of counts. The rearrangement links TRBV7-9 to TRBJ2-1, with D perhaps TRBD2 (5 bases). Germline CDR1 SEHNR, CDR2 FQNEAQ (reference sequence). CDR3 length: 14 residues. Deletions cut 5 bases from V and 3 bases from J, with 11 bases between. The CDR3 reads CASSPPGYYNEQFF. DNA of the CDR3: TGTGCCAGCAGCCCACCGGGGTACTACAATGAGCAGTTCTTC.

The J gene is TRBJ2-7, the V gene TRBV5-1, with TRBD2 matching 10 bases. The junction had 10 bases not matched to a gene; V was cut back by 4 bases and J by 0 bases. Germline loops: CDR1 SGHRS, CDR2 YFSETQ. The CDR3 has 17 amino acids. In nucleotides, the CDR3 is TGCGCCAGCAGCGGAGGACTAGCGGACTCACGCTCCTACGAGCAGTACTTC. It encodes CASSGGLADSRSYEQYF.

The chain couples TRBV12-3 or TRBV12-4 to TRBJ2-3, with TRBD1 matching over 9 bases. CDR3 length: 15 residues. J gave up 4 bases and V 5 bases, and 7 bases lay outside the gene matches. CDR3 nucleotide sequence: TGTGCCAGCAGTCCCCGGGGACAGGGACCAGATACGCAGTATTTT. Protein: CASSPRGQGPDTQYF.

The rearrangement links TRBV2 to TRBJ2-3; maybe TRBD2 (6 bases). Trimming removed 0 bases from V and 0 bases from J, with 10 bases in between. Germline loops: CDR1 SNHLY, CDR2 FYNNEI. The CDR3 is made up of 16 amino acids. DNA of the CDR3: TGTGCCAGCAGTGAAGCCTGGACTACTAGCACAGATACGCAGTATTTT. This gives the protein CASSEAWTTSTDTQYF.

CDR3 sequence (DNA): TGTGCCAGCAGTTCGACCTACAGGGGACCGAATGAAAAACTGTTTTTT. It translates to CASSSTYRGPNEKLFF. This chain uses TRBV28 with TRBJ1-4, with TRBD1 matching over 7 bases. CDR1 MDHEN and CDR2 SYDVKM come from the germline V gene. Losses at the gene ends were 4 bases for V and 5 bases for J; bases not matched to a gene: 10. This CDR3 has 16 amino acids.

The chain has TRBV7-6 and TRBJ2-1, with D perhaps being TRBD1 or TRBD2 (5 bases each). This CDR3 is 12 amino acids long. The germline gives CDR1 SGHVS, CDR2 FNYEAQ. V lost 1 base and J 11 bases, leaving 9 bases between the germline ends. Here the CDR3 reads CASSLEGTQQFF. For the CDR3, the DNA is TGTGCCAGCAGCTTAGAGGGGACCCAGCAGTTCTTC.

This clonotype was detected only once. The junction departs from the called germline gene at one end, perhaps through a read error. CDR3 in amino acids: CATSRGAGTRHHETQYF. The CDR3 bases are TGTGCCACCAGCAGAGGGGCCGGGACTAGACACCACGAGACCCAGTACTTC. J is TRBJ2-5 and V is TRBV15; 8 nucleotides agree with TRBD2. CDR3 length: 17 residues. CDR1 LNHNV and CDR2 YYDKDF come from the germline V gene (reference sequence).

The CDR3 sequence is CASKSVGEQYF. CDR3 nucleotide sequence: TGCGCCAGCAAGTCGGTAGGCGAGCAGTACTTC. The V gene is TRBV5-1, the J gene TRBJ2-7; D is ambiguous. The germline CDR1 and CDR2 sequences are SGHRS and YFSETQ. The V end lost 6 bases, the J end lost 6 bases, and 10 bases lay between the germline ends. The CDR3 has 11 residues.

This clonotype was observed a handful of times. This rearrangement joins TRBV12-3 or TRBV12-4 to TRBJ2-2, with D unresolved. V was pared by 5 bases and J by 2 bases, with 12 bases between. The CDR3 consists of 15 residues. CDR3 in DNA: TGTGCCAGCAGTCAGCCCCGACACAACACCGGGGAGCTGTTTTTT. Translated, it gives CASSQPRHNTGELFF.

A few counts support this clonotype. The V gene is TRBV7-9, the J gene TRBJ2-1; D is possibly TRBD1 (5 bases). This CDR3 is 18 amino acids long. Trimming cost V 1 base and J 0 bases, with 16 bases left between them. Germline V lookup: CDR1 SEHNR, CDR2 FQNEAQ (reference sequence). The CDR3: CASSLDLRGQSSYNEQFF. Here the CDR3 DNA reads TGTGCCAGCAGCTTAGATTTAAGGGGCCAGAGCTCCTACAATGAGCAGTTCTTC.

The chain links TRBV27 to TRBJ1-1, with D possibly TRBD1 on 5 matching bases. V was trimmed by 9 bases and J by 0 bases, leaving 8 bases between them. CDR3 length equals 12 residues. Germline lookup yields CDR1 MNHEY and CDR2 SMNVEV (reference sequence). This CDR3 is CASRGLNTEAFF. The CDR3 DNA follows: TGTGCCAGTAGGGGTTTGAACACTGAAGCTTTCTTT.

The CDR3 coding sequence is TGCGCCAGCAGCGCTCACAGGGGGCAAAGGGAGACCCAGTACTTC. Encoded protein: CASSAHRGQRETQYF. V usage is TRBV4-3 and J usage is TRBJ2-5; TRBD1 matches at 9 bases. The CDR3 is made up of 15 amino acids. The V and J ends lost 5 bases and 5 bases, in that order; junction bases with no gene match: 9. Per the germline V gene, CDR1 is LGHNA and CDR2 is YSLEER.

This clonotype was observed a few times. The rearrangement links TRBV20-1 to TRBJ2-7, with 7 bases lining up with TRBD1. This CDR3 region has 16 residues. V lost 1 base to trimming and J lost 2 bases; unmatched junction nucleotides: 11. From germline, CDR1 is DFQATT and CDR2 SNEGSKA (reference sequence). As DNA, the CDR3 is TGCAGTGCTAGAGCAGCCGGGACAGCGAGAACCTACGAGCAGTACTTC. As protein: CSARAAGTARTYEQYF.

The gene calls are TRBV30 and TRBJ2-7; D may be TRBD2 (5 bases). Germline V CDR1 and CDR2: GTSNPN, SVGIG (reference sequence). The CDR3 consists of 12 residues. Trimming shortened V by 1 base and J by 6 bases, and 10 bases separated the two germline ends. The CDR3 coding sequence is TGTGCCTGGAGTGGCGGGTTCGGCGAGCAGTACTTC. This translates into CAWSGGFGEQYF. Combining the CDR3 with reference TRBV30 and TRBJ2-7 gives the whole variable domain SQTIHQWPATLVQPVGSPLSLECTVEGTSNPNLYWYRQAAGRGLQLLFYSVGIGQISSEVPQNLSASRPQDRQFILSSKKLLLSDSGFYLCAWSGGFGEQYFGPGTRLTVT.